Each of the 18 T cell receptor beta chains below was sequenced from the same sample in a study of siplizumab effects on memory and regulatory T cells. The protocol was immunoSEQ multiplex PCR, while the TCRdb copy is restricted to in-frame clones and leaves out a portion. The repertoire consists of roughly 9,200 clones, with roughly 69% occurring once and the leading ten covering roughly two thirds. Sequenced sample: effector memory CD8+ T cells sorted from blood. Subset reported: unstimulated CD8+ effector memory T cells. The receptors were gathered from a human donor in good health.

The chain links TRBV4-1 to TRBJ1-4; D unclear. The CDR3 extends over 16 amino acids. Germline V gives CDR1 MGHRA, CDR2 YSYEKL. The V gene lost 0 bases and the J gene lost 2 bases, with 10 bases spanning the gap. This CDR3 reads CASSQDKARTNEKLFF. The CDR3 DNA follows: TGCGCCAGCAGCCAAGATAAGGCTAGGACTAATGAAAAACTGTTTTTT.

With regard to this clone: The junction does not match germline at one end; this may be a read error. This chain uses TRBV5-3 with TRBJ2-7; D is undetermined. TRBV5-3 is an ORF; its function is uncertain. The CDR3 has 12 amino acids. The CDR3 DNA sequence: TGTGCCAGCAGCTTCACGGAACACGAGCAGTACTTC. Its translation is CASSFTEHEQYF.

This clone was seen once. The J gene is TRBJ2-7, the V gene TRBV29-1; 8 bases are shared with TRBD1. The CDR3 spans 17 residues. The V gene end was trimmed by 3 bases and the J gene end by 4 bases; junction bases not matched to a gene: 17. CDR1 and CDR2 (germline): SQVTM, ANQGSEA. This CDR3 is CSVEKVNRDRLVYEQYF. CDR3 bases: TGCAGCGTTGAGAAGGTCAACCGGGACAGGTTGGTATACGAGCAGTACTTC.

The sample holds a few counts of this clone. The CDR3 DNA reads as TGTGCCAGCAGTGACTCCGGGGGGGCCACAGATACGCAGTATTTT. Protein: CASSDSGGATDTQYF. J is TRBJ2-3 and V is TRBV6-4; 8 bases line up with TRBD2. V shed 0 bases and J 2 bases; nucleotides not matched to a gene: 1. This CDR3 has 15 residues. Germline CDR1 MRHNA, CDR2 SNTAGT.

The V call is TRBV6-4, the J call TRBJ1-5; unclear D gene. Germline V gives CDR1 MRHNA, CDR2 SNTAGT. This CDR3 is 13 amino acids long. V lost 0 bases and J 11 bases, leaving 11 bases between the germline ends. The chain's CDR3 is CASSDSPQAAQHF. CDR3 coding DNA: TGTGCCAGCAGTGACTCCCCCCAGGCGGCCCAGCATTTT.

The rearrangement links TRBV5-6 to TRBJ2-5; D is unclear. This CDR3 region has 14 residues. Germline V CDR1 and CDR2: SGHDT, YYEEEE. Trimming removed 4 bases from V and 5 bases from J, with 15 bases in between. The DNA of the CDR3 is TGTGCCAGCAGCGGTGAGCAGGATTGGGAGACCCAGTACTTC. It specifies CASSGEQDWETQYF.

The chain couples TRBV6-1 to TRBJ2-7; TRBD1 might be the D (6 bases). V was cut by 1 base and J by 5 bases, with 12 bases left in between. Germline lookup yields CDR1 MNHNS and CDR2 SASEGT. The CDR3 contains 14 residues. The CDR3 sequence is CASSEEQGVDEQYF. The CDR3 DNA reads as TGTGCCAGCAGTGAAGAACAGGGAGTAGACGAGCAGTACTTC.

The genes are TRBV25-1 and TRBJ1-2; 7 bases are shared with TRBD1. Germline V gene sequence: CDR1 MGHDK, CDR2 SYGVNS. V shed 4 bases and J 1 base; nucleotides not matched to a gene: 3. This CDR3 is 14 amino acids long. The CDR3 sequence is CASSGGDSNYGYTF. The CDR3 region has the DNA TGTGCCAGCAGTGGAGGGGACAGTAACTATGGCTACACCTTC.

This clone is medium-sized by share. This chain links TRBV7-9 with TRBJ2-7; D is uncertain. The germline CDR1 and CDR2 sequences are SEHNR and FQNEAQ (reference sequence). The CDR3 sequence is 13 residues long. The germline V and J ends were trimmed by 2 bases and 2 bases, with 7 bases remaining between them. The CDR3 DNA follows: TGTGCCAGCAGCTTACCTTTAACCTACGAGCAGTACTTC. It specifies CASSLPLTYEQYF.

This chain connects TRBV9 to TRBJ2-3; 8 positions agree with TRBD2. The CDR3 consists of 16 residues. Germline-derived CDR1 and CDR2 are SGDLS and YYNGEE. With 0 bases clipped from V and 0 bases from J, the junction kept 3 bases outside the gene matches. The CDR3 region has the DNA TGTGCCAGCAGCGTAGAAAGCGGGAGAAGCACAGATACGCAGTATTTT. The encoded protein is CASSVESGRSTDTQYF.

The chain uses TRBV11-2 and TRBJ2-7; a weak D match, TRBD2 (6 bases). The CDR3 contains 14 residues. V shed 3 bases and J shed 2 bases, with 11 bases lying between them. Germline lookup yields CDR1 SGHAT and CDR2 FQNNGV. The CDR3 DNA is TGTGCCAGCAGCTTCGGAGGGGAAACCTACGAGCAGTACTTC. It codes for CASSFGGETYEQYF.

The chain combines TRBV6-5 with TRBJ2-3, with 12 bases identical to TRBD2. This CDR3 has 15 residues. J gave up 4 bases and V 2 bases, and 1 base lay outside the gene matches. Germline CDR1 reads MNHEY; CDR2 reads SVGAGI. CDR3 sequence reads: CASSYLAGGADTQYF. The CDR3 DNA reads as TGTGCCAGCAGTTACCTAGCGGGGGGGGCAGATACGCAGTATTTT.

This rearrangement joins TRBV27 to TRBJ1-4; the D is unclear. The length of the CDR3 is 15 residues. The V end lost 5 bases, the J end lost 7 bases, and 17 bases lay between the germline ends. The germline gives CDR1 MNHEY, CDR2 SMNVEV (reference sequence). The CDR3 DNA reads TGTGCCAGCAGTCCCGGCCAGAGCTATACTGAAAAACTGTTTTTT. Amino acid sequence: CASSPGQSYTEKLFF.

Written as DNA, the CDR3 is TGTGCCAGCAGCTTAGGGACAGGGGATCACACAGATACGCAGTATTTT. It specifies CASSLGTGDHTDTQYF. The chain joins TRBV7-9 to TRBJ2-3; 9 bases map to TRBD1. Trimming took 1 base from V and 2 from J; bases not matched to a gene: 4. Germline V lookup: CDR1 SEHNR, CDR2 FQNEAQ (reference sequence). The CDR3 runs to 16 residues.

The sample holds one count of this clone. CDR3 coding DNA: TGTGCCAGCAGTCTTACCTCCGGGACAGGCTATCAGTATTTT. Its translation is CASSLTSGTGYQYF. The V gene is TRBV27, the J gene TRBJ2-3; 8 bases match TRBD1. Germline V CDR1 and CDR2: MNHEY, SMNVEV (reference sequence). The ends lost 5 bases at V and 12 bases at J; junction bases unmatched: 13. This CDR3 contains 14 residues.

The CDR3 spells CAIREGQGDLSEQYF. In DNA form, the CDR3 reads TGTGCCATCAGGGAGGGACAGGGTGATCTCTCCGAGCAGTACTTC. This chain joins TRBV10-3 and TRBJ2-7; TRBD1 aligns across 9 bases. Germline V lookup: CDR1 ENHRY, CDR2 SYGVKD. The V and J ends lost 6 bases and 6 bases, in that order; junction bases with no gene match: 12. This CDR3 comprises 15 residues.

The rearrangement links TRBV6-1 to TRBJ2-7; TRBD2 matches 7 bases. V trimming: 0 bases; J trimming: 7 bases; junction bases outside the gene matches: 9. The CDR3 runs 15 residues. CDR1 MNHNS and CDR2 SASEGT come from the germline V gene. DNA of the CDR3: TGTGCCAGCAGTGAAGCGCTCGCGGGAGTGATGGAGCAGTACTTC. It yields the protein CASSEALAGVMEQYF.

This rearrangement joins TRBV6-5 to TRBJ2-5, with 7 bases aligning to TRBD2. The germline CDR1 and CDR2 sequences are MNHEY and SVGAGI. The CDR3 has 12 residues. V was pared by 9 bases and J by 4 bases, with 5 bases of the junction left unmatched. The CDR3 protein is CASGLGGETQYF. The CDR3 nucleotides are TGTGCCAGTGGACTAGGAGGAGAGACCCAGTACTTC.